The present TCR beta chain was sequenced within a study of blood T cell repertoires in COVID-19. Study information: The United States, Italy and Spain were the sources of the acute and convalescent COVID-19 samples. PBMCs, B-cell-depleted T cells, or T cells were the source of the cDNA or gDNA that made up the material.

In the original analysis: Nucleated cell number was recorded as an estimate derived from reference gene primer amplification. Repertoires were generated with immunoSEQ multiplex PCR, while TCRdb's copy carries only in-frame clones and drops some. V, J and clone size are taken as reported in that table, and D and trimming were inferred from the DNA itself. The sample has 150,000 or so clones; roughly 80% are singletons. From germline, CDR1 is MDHEN and CDR2 SYDVKM. The CDR3 length is 14 residues. The V segment lost 6 bases and the J segment 2 bases; nucleotides outside the gene matches: 6. Specimen: peripheral blood. This TCR was sampled from a woman aged 70-85 years with acute or convalescent COVID-19. V is TRBV28 and J is TRBJ1-2; TRBD1 aligns across 7 bases. CDR3 region: CASRATGSNYGYTF. Written as DNA, the CDR3 is TGTGCCAGCAGGGCGACAGGGTCCAACTATGGCTACACCTTC.